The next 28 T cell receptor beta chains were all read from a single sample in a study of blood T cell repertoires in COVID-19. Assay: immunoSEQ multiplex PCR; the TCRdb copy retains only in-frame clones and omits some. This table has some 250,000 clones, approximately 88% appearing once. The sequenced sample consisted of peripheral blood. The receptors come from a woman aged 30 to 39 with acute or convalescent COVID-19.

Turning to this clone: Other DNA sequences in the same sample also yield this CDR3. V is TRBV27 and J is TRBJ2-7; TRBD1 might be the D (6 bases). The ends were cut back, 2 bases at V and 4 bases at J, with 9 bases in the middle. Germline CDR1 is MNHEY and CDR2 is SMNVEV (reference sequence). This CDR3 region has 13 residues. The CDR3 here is CASSLGRGYEQYF. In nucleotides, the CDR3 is TGTGCCAGCAGTTTAGGCAGGGGTTACGAGCAGTACTTC.

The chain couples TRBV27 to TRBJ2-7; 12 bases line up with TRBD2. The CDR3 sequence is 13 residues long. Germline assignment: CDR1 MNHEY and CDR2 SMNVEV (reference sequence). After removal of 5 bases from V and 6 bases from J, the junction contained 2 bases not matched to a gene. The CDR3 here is CASSLAGGSEQYF. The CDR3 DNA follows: TGTGCCAGCAGTCTAGCGGGAGGGTCCGAGCAGTACTTC.

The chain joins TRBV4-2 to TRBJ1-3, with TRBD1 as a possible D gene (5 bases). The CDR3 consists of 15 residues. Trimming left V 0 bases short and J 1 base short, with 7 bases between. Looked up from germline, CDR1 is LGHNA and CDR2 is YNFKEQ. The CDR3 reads CASSQEQVSGNTIYF. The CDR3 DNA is TGTGCCAGCAGCCAAGAACAGGTTTCTGGAAACACCATATATTTT.

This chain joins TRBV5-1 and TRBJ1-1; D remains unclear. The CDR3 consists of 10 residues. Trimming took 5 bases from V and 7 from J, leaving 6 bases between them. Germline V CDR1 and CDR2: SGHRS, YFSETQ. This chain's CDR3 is CASRSSEAFF. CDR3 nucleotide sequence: TGCGCCAGCAGATCGAGTGAAGCTTTCTTT.

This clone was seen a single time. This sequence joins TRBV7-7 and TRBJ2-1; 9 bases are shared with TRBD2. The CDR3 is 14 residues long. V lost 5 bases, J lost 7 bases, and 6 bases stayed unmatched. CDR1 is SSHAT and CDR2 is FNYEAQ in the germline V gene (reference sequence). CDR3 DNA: TGTGCCAGCAGCGCGGGACTAGCCAGAAATGAGCAGTTCTTC. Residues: CASSAGLARNEQFF.

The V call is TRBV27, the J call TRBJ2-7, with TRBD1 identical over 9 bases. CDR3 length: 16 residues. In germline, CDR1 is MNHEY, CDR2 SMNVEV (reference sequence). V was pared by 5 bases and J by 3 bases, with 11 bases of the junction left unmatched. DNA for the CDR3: TGTGCCAGCAGTAAAACGGCGGGACAGGGAAACTACGAGCAGTACTTC. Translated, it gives CASSKTAGQGNYEQYF.

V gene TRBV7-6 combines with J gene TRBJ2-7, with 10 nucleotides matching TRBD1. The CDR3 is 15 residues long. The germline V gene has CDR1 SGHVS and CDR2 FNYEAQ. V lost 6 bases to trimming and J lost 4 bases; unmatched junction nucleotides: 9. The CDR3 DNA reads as TGTGCCAGCAGTCAACAACCGGGACAGGGGTACGAGCAGTACTTC. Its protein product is CASSQQPGQGYEQYF.

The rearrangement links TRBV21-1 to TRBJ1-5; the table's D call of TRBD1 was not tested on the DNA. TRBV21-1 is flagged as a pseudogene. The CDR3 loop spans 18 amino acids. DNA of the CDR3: TGTGCCAGCAGCAATCCCACAGGGGGCGCCCTTGGCAATCAGCCCCAGCATTTT. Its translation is CASSNPTGGALGNQPQHF.

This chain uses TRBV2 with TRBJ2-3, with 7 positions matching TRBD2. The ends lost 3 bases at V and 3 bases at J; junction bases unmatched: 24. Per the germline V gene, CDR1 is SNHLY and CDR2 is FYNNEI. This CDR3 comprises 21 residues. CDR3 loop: CASSEMEKRRRRLALTDTQYF. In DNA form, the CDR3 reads TGTGCCAGCAGTGAGATGGAAAAGAGAAGAAGAAGACTAGCCTTAACAGATACGCAGTATTTT.

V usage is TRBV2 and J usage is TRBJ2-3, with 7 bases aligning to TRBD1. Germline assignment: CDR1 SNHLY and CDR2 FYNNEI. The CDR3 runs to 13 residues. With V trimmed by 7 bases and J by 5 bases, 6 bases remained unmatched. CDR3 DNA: TGTGCCAGCATCGAACAGGGGATAGATACGCAGTATTTT. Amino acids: CASIEQGIDTQYF.

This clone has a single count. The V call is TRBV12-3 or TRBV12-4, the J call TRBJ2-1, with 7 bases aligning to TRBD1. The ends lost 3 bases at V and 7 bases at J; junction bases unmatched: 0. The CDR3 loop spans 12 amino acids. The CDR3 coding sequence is TGTGCCAGCAGTTTGACAGGGAATGAGCAGTTCTTC. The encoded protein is CASSLTGNEQFF.

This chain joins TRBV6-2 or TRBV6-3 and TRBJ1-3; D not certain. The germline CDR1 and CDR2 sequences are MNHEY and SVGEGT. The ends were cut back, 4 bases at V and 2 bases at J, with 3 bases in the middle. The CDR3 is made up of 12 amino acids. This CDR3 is CASSSAGNTIYF. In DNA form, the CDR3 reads TGTGCCAGCAGTTCGGCTGGAAACACCATATATTTT.

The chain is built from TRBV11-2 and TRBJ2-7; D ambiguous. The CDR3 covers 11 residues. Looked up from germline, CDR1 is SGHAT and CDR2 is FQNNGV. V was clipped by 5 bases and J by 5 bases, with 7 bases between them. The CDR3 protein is CASSPEDEQYF. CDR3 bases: TGTGCCAGCAGCCCCGAGGACGAGCAGTACTTC. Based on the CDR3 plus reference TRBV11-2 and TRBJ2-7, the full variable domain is EAGVAQSPRYKIIEKRQSVAFWCNPISGHATLYWYQQILGQGPKLLIQFQNNGVVDDSQLPKDRFSAERLKGVDSTLKIQPAKLEDSAVYLCASSPEDEQYFGPGTRLTVT.

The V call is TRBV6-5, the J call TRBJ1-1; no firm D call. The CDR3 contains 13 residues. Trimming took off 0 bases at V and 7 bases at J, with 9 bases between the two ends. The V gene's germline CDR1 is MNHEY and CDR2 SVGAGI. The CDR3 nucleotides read TGTGCCAGCAGTTACTCGTCCCAACTTGAAGCTTTCTTT. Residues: CASSYSSQLEAFF.

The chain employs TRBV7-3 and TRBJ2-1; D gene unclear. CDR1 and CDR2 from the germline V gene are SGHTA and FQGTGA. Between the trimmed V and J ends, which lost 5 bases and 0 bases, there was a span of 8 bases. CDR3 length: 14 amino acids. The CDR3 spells CASSPTGSYNEQFF. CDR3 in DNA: TGTGCCAGCAGCCCCACCGGCTCCTACAATGAGCAGTTCTTC.

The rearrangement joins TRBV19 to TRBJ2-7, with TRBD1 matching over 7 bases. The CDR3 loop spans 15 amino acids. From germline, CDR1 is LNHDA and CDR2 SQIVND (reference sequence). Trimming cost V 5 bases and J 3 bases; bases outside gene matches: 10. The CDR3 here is CASSLTTGNVYEQYF. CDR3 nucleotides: TGTGCCAGTAGTCTAACGACAGGGAATGTCTACGAGCAGTACTTC. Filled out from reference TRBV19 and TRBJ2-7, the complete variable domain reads DGGITQSPKYLFRKEGQNVTLSCEQNLNHDAMYWYRQDPGQGLRLIYYSQIVNDFQKGDIAEGYSVSREKKESFPLTVTSAQKNPTAFYLCASSLTTGNVYEQYFGPGTRLTVT.

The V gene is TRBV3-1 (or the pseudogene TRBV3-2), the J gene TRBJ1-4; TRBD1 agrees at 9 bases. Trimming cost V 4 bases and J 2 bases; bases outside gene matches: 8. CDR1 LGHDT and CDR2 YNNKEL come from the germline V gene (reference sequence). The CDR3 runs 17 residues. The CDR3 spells CASSRRDRVGTNEKLFF. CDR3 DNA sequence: TGTGCCAGCAGCCGCCGGGACAGGGTTGGGACTAATGAAAAACTGTTTTTT.

DNA for the CDR3: TGTGCCAGCAGTCGGACTAGCGGGAAAGTTCTGTATTTT. This sequence encodes CASSRTSGKVLYF. The chain links TRBV7-9 to TRBJ2-3; 12 bases match TRBD2. Per the germline V gene, CDR1 is SEHNR and CDR2 is FQNEAQ (reference sequence). V shed 6 bases, J shed 14 bases, and the junction held 9 bases outside the gene matches. The CDR3 length is 13 residues.

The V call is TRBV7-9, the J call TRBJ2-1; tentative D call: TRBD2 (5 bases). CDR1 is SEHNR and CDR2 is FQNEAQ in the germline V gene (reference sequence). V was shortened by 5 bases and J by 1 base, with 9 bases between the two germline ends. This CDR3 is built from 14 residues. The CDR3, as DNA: TGTGCCAGCAGCCCAACTAGGTCCTACAATGAGCAGTTCTTC. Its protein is CASSPTRSYNEQFF.

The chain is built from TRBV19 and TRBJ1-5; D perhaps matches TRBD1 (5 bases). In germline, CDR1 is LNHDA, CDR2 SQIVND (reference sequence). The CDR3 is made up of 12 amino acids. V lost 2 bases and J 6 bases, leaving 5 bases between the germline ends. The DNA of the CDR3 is TGTGCCAGTAGTATACAGGGTCAGCCCCAGCATTTT. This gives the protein CASSIQGQPQHF. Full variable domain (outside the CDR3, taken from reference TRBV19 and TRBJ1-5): DGGITQSPKYLFRKEGQNVTLSCEQNLNHDAMYWYRQDPGQGLRLIYYSQIVNDFQKGDIAEGYSVSREKKESFPLTVTSAQKNPTAFYLCASSIQGQPQHFGDGTRLSIL.

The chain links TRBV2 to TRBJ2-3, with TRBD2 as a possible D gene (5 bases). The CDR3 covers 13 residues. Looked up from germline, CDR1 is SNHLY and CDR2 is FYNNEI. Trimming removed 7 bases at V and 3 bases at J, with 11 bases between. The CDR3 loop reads CASTGGLTDTQYF. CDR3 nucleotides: TGTGCCAGCACAGGCGGGCTGACAGATACGCAGTATTTT.

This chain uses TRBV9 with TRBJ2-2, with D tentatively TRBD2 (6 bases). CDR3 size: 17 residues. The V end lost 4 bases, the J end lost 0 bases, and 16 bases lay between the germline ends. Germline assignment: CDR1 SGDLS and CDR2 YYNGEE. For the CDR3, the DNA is TGTGCCAGCAGCTGGAGGGCTGGCGGACCGAACACCGGGGAGCTGTTTTTT. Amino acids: CASSWRAGGPNTGELFF. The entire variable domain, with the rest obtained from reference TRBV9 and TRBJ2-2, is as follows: DSGVTQTPKHLITATGQRVTLRCSPRSGDLSVYWYQQSLDQGLQFLIQYYNGEERAKGNILERFSAQQFPDLHSELNLSSLELGDSALYFCASSWRAGGPNTGELFFGEGSRLTVL.

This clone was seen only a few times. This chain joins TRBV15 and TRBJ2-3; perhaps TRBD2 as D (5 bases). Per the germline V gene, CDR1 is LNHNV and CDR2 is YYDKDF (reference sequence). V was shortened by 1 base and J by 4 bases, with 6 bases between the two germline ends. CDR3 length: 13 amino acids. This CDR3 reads CATSRVGADTQYF. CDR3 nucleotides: TGTGCCACCAGCAGAGTCGGGGCAGATACGCAGTATTTT.

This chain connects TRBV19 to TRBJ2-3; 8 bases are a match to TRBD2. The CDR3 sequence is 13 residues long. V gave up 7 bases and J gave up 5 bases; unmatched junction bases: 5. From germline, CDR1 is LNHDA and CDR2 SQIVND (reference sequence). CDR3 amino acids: CASTRLAGDTQYF. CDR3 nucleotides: TGTGCCAGTACCCGCCTAGCGGGAGATACGCAGTATTTT.

The DNA of the CDR3 is TGTGCCAGCAGCCAAGGGCCAGGGGCCCGAAACACCATATATTTT. Encoded protein: CASSQGPGARNTIYF. The chain recombines TRBV3-1 (or the pseudogene TRBV3-2) with TRBJ1-3; perhaps TRBD1 as D (6 bases). Germline values: CDR1 LGHDT, CDR2 YNNKEL (reference sequence). This CDR3 contains 15 residues. Trimming cost V 1 base and J 5 bases, with 12 bases left between them.

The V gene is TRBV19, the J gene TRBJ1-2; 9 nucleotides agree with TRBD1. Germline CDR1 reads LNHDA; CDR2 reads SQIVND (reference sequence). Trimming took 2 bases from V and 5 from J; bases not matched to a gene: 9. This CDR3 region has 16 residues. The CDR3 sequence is CASSIIPGQGGYGYTF. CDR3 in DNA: TGTGCCAGTAGTATAATCCCGGGACAGGGTGGGTATGGCTACACCTTC.

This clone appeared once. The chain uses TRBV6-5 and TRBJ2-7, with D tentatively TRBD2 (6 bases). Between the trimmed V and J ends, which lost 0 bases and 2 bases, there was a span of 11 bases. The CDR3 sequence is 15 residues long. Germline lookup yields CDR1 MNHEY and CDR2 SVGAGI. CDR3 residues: CASSYSSGSPYEQYF. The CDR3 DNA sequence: TGTGCCAGCAGTTACTCCAGCGGGTCCCCCTACGAGCAGTACTTC.

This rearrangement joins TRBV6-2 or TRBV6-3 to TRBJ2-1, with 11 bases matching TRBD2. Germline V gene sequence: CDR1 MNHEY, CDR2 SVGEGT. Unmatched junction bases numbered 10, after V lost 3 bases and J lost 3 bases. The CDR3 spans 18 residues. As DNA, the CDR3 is TGTGCCAGCAGTTATTTAGCGGGAGGGCCCTCAAACTACAATGAGCAGTTCTTC. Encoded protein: CASSYLAGGPSNYNEQFF.